One sample yielded the 19 T cell receptor beta chains listed below, sequenced in a study of blood T cells in healthy people across ages. The authors ran a second PCR of about 6 to 12 cycles using a sample-barcoded 5' primer and a J-beta primer mix. One entry per CDR3 protein results from TCRdb running MiXCR on the 5' RACE reads. Of 1.5 million to 2 million distinct CDR3 sequences listed, around 48% were seen once; the top ten hold approximately 2.1%. What was sequenced was blood. The source of these receptors is a woman in her thirties or forties in good health.

At least ten counts were recorded for this clonotype. The CDR3 DNA reads TGCAGTGCTAGCCTTAGTGTAGAGACCCAGTACTTC. It encodes CSASLSVETQYF. The rearrangement uses TRBV20-1 and TRBJ2-5, with unresolved D. Between the trimmed V and J ends, which lost 3 bases and 4 bases, there was a span of 9 bases. Germline CDR1 is DFQATT and CDR2 is SNEGSKA (reference sequence). The CDR3 consists of 12 residues.

This clonotype came up a few times. DNA of the CDR3: TGCGCCAGCAGTAAGGACAGGGTATTATCTGGGGCCAACGTCCTGACTTTC. Protein product: CASSKDRVLSGANVLTF. This chain links TRBV4-3 with TRBJ2-6, with 8 bases fitting TRBD1. Trimming at V came to 6 bases and at J to 1 base, leaving 8 bases not matched to a gene. Germline V lookup: CDR1 LGHNA, CDR2 YSLEER. CDR3 length: 17 amino acids.

The V call is TRBV4-3, the J call TRBJ1-2; possible D gene TRBD1, 5 bases. V was shortened by 7 bases and J by 2 bases, with 20 bases between the two germline ends. Germline V gene lookup returns CDR1 LGHNA and CDR2 YSLEER. This CDR3 has 16 amino acids. The CDR3, as DNA: TGCGCCAGCAACCGGAGGAGCGACGGGGCAAACTATGGCTACACCTTC. Translation gives CASNRRSDGANYGYTF.

Of note for this clonotype: This clone may be a read error of a much larger clone one base away. The chain carries TRBV6-5 and TRBJ2-7; TRBD2 might be the D (6 bases). The DNA end is more similar to TRBJ2-5, so the J call may be wrong. The CDR3 contains 14 residues. Germline CDR1 is MNHEY and CDR2 is SVGAGI. The CDR3, as DNA: TGTGCCAGCAGTGCCCAAGGGGAGGTCCAGACCCAGTACTTC. This gives the protein CASSAQGEVQTQYF.

The gene calls are TRBV4-3 and TRBJ2-1; 8 nucleotides align to TRBD1. The CDR3 totals 16 residues. Per the germline V gene, CDR1 is LGHNA and CDR2 is YSLEER. V was clipped by 0 bases and J by 8 bases; unmatched bases: 9. The chain's CDR3 is CASSQEVGQAIHEQFF. DNA for the CDR3: TGCGCCAGCAGCCAAGAGGTGGGACAGGCGATACATGAGCAGTTCTTC.

This clonotype was observed a handful of times. V is TRBV25-1 and J is TRBJ1-2, with 7 bases identical to TRBD1. CDR1 MGHDK and CDR2 SYGVNS come from the germline V gene. This CDR3 region has 13 residues. Trimming removed 4 bases from V and 3 bases from J; junction bases left unmatched: 2. CDR3 in DNA: TGTGCCAGCAGTGGAGGGGGCGACTATGGCTACACCTTC. This translates into CASSGGGDYGYTF.

This clonotype turned up a few times. J is TRBJ2-6 and V is TRBV13; D assignment may be TRBD1 or TRBD2 (7 bases each). V lost 3 bases and J 1 base, leaving 19 bases between the germline ends. There are 19 residues in the CDR3. CDR1 is PRHDT and CDR2 is FYEKMQ in the germline V gene (reference sequence). CDR3 in DNA: TGTGCCAGCAGCTTCCTCGGGGAGGGGGCCTCTTCTGGGGCCAACGTCCTGACTTTC. It specifies CASSFLGEGASSGANVLTF.

This clonotype appeared a single time. The gene calls are TRBV28 and TRBJ1-5, with TRBD1 as a possible D gene (6 bases). The CDR3 has 15 amino acids. The ends were cut back, 7 bases at V and 3 bases at J, with 16 bases in the middle. Germline V gene data show CDR1 as MDHEN and CDR2 as SYDVKM. The CDR3 coding sequence is TGTGCCAGCACCTCGTCTCAGGGGATCAATCAGCCCCAGCATTTT. It translates to CASTSSQGINQPQHF.

The rearrangement links TRBV19 to TRBJ2-3; 8 bases align to TRBD1. With 8 bases clipped from V and 4 bases from J, the junction kept 5 bases outside the gene matches. This CDR3 comprises 13 residues. Germline CDR1 and CDR2: LNHDA and SQIVND (reference sequence). CDR3 region: CASGQGLPDTQYF. The CDR3 nucleotides are TGTGCCAGTGGACAGGGCCTCCCAGATACGCAGTATTTT.

The chain recombines TRBV3-1 with TRBJ2-1, with a tentative D call TRBD2 (5 bases). Trimming shortened V by 0 bases and J by 0 bases, and 12 bases separated the two germline ends. CDR3 size: 17 residues. Germline values: CDR1 LGHDT, CDR2 YNNKEL (reference sequence). CDR3 residues: CASSQDLSSGSYNEQFF. The DNA of the CDR3 is TGTGCCAGCAGCCAAGATTTATCGAGCGGCTCCTACAATGAGCAGTTCTTC.

This clonotype was seen many times. The rearrangement uses TRBV7-2 and TRBJ2-6, with unresolved D. This CDR3 contains 17 residues. The germline gives CDR1 SGHTA, CDR2 FQGNSA. Deletions cut 2 bases from V and 0 bases from J, with 11 bases between. This CDR3 is CASSLLPYDSGANVLTF. In DNA form, the CDR3 reads TGTGCCAGCAGCTTACTCCCGTACGACTCTGGGGCCAACGTCCTGACTTTC. Together with reference TRBV7-2 and TRBJ2-6, the CDR3 gives the full variable domain: GAGVSQSPSNKVTEKGKDVELRCDPISGHTALYWYRQSLGQGLEFLIYFQGNSAPDKSGLPSDRFSAERTGGSVSTLTIQRTQQEDSAVYLCASSLLPYDSGANVLTFGAGSRLTVL.

This chain connects TRBV13 to TRBJ2-3; TRBD2 aligns across 13 bases. This CDR3 is 21 amino acids long. Germline V gives CDR1 PRHDT, CDR2 FYEKMQ (reference sequence). V was clipped by 5 bases and J by 0 bases; unmatched bases: 17. CDR3 residues: CASSRPLTSGGTAASTDTQYF. The DNA of the CDR3 is TGTGCCAGCAGCCGCCCGCTGACTAGCGGGGGGACGGCCGCTAGCACAGATACGCAGTATTTT. The full variable domain, in which reference TRBV13 and TRBJ2-3 provide the parts outside the CDR3, is AAGVIQSPRHLIKEKRETATLKCYPIPRHDTVYWYQQGPGQDPQFLISFYEKMQSDKGSIPDRFSAQQFSDYHSELNMSSLELGDSALYFCASSRPLTSGGTAASTDTQYFGPGTRLTVL.

This clonotype was seen just once. This chain links TRBV28 with TRBJ1-4; D is perhaps TRBD1 (5 bases). Germline V lookup: CDR1 MDHEN, CDR2 SYDVKM. The CDR3 is 17 residues long. The V end was cut by 7 bases, the J end by 1 base, with 19 bases between. CDR3 bases: TGTGCCAGCACCAATGTGGGGGGTCCCTTAACTAATGAAAAACTGTTTTTT. It translates to CASTNVGGPLTNEKLFF. Filled out from reference TRBV28 and TRBJ1-4, the complete variable domain reads DVKVTQSSRYLVKRTGEKVFLECVQDMDHENMFWYRQDPGLGLRLIYFSYDVKMKEKGDIPEGYSVSREKKERFSLILESASTNQTSMYLCASTNVGGPLTNEKLFFGSGTQLSVL.

The rearrangement links TRBV27 to TRBJ2-3; D not certain. The CDR3 loop spans 14 amino acids. V lost 2 bases and J 4 bases, leaving 10 bases between the germline ends. The germline CDR1 and CDR2 sequences are MNHEY and SMNVEV (reference sequence). The CDR3 DNA reads as TGTGCCAGCAGTTTAGAATCTTACCCAGATACGCAGTATTTT. Encoded protein: CASSLESYPDTQYF.

This clonotype has a handful of counts. J is TRBJ1-5 and V is TRBV5-1, with D unresolved. The CDR3 spans 15 residues. V lost 5 bases to trimming and J lost 0 bases, with 12 bases between them. Germline assignment: CDR1 SGHRS and CDR2 YFSETQ. The CDR3 loop reads CASRPTALSNQPQHF. The CDR3 DNA sequence: TGCGCCAGCAGGCCGACCGCCCTTAGCAATCAGCCCCAGCATTTT.

This clonotype appeared a few times. The chain recombines TRBV5-5 with TRBJ2-5; 10 bases are shared with TRBD2. The CDR3 length is 17 residues. The trim removed 0 bases at V and 0 bases at J, leaving 5 bases unmatched. Per germline, CDR1 SGHKS and CDR2 YYEKEE (reference sequence). Here the CDR3 reads CASSLVLAGVYQETQYF. The CDR3 bases are TGTGCCAGCAGCTTGGTGCTAGCGGGGGTATACCAAGAGACCCAGTACTTC.

The rearrangement uses TRBV20-1 and TRBJ2-5, with D perhaps TRBD2 (7 bases). This CDR3 contains 11 residues. Germline CDR1 is DFQATT and CDR2 is SNEGSKA (reference sequence). V was cut by 7 bases and J by 12 bases, with 18 bases left in between. This chain's CDR3 is CSGRRGTTKYF. The CDR3 DNA reads TGCAGTGGTAGGAGGGGGACTACAAAGTACTTC.

This chain connects TRBV20-1 to TRBJ2-5; 8 nucleotides align to TRBD2. V was pared by 6 bases and J by 2 bases, with 11 bases of the junction left unmatched. In germline, CDR1 is DFQATT, CDR2 SNEGSKA (reference sequence). The CDR3 consists of 15 residues. CDR3 sequence (DNA): TGCAGTGCAAACGGGGTAGCGGGGAAGCAAGAGACCCAGTACTTC. This codes for CSANGVAGKQETQYF.

In nucleotides, the CDR3 is TGTGCCAGCAGTGACCCAACAGGGGGCAAGTATGGCTACACCTTC. Translation: CASSDPTGGKYGYTF. The chain recombines TRBV2 with TRBJ1-2; TRBD1 aligns across 9 bases. Per germline, CDR1 SNHLY and CDR2 FYNNEI. This CDR3 comprises 15 residues. Trimming removed 3 bases from V and 5 bases from J; junction bases left unmatched: 7. Drawing the rest from reference TRBV2 and TRBJ1-2, the complete variable domain is EPEVTQTPSHQVTQMGQEVILRCVPISNHLYFYWYRQILGQKVEFLVSFYNNEISEKSEIFDDQFSVERPDGSNFTLKIRSTKLEDSAMYFCASSDPTGGKYGYTFGSGTRLTVV.